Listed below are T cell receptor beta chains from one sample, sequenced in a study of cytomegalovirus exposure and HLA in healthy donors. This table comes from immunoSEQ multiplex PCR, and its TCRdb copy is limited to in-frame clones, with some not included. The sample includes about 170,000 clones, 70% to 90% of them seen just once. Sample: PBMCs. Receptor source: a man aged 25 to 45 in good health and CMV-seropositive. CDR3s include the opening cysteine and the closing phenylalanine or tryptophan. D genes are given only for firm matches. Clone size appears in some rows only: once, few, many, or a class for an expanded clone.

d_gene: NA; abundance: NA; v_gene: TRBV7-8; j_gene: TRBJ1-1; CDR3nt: TGTGCCAGCAGCTTACAGGGTTGGGGCACTGAAGCTTTCTTT; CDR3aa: CASSLQGWGTEAFF
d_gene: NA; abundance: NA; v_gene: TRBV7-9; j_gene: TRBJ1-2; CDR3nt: TGTTCCAGCGGTGGACTGAACTATGGCTACACCTTC; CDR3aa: CSSGGLNYGYTF
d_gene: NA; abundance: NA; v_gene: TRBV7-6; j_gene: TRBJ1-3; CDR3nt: TGTGCCAGCAGCTTAGGGGCAGGCTCTGGAAACACCATATATTTT; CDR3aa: CASSLGAGSGNTIYF
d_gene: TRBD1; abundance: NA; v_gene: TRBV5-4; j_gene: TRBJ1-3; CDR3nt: TGTGCCAGCAGCAATACAGGGGGCTCTGGAAACACCATATATTTT; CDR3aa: CASSNTGGSGNTIYF
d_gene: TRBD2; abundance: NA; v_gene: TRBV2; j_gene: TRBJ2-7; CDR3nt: TGTGCCAGTGGAGGGTGGGAGGGCGAGCAGTACTTC; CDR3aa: CASGGWEGEQYF
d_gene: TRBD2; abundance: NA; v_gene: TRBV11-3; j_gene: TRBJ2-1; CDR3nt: TGTGCCAGCAGTCAAAGGGCGACTAGCGGGAGCTCGGGTGAGCAGTTCTTC; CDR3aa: CASSQRATSGSSGEQFF
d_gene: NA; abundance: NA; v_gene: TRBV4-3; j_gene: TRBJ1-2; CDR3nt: TGCGCCAGCAGCCAAGATGGGCGATATGGCTACACCTTC; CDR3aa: CASSQDGRYGYTF
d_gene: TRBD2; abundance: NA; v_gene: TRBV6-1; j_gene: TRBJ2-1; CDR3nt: TGTGCCACCTCAGCCGGGACTAGCGGTATTACTTGGCAGTTCTTC; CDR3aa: CATSAGTSGITWQFF
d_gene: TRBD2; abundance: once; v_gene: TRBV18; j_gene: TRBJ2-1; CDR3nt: TGTGCCAGCTCACCTTTCTCTAGCGGACCCTACAATGAGCAGTTCTTC; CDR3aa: CASSPFSSGPYNEQFF
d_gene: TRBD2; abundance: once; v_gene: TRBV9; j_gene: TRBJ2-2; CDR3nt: TGTGCCAGCAGCGTAGCGAGCGGGAGAGCCGGGGAGCTGTTTTTT; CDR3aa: CASSVASGRAGELFF
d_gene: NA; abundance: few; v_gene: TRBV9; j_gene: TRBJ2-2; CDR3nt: TGTGCCAGCAGCGTAGCCGGCGGGGAGCTGTTTTTT; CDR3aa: CASSVAGGELFF
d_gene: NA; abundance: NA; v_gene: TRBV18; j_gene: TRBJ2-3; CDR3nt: TGTGCCAGCTCACCAACGAGCTCCACAGATACGCAGTATTTT; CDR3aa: CASSPTSSTDTQYF
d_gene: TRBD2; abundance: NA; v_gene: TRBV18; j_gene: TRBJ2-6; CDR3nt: TGTGCCAGCTCACCCCCAGATGGGGGACTACTTCGAACTGGGGCCAACGTCCTGACTTTC; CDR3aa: CASSPPDGGLLRTGANVLTF
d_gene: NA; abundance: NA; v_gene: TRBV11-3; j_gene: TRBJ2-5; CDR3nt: TGTGCCAGCAGCTTAGACGGGGGAAGGGAGACCCAGTACTTC; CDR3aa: CASSLDGGRETQYF
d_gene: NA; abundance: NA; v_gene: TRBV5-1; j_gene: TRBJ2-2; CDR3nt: TGCGCCAGCAGCTTGGATTCAACTGGGGAGCTGTTTTTT; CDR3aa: CASSLDSTGELFF
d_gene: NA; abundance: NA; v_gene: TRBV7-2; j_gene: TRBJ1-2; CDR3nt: TGTGCCAGCAGCCTCCCCCGACAGATTTATGGCTACACCTTC; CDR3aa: CASSLPRQIYGYTF